Listed below are T cell receptor beta chains from one sample, sequenced in a study of beta chain features in type 1 diabetes. Method: immunoSEQ multiplex PCR; TCRdb's copy keeps in-frame clones and lacks some. Of 150,000 to 190,000 clones in the sample, approximately 10% were seen once. Specimen: central memory CD4+ T cells from blood. Receptors originate from a man aged 25 to 45 with type 1 diabetes. The CDR3 runs from the conserved cysteine through the conserved F or W. D genes are given only for firm matches. A clone size is listed for some rows: how often the clone was seen (once, few, many), or a class if it is expanded.

J gene: TRBJ2-7; D gene: NA; V gene: TRBV21-1; clone size: NA; CDR3 DNA: TGTGCCAGCAGCAAAAAAATGGGCATGGGACAGTTAAACTACGAGCAGTACTTC; CDR3 protein: CASSKKMGMGQLNYEQYF
J gene: TRBJ1-5; D gene: NA; V gene: TRBV2; clone size: NA; CDR3 DNA: TGTGCCAGCACCTTCGGGACTGCTGGCAATCAGCCCCAGCATTTT; CDR3 protein: CASTFGTAGNQPQHF
J gene: TRBJ2-1; D gene: TRBD2; V gene: TRBV7-9; clone size: NA; CDR3 DNA: TGTGCCAGCAGCTGGGGACTAGACACCAATGAGCAGTTCTTC; CDR3 protein: CASSWGLDTNEQFF
J gene: TRBJ1-5; D gene: NA; V gene: TRBV6-5; clone size: few; CDR3 DNA: TGTGCCAGCAGGCAGGGAGGGCAGCCCCAGCATTTT; CDR3 protein: CASRQGGQPQHF
J gene: TRBJ1-3; D gene: NA; V gene: TRBV9; clone size: NA; CDR3 DNA: TGTGCCAGCAGCTTTAGTGGGGGCCTCTCTGGAAACACCATATATTTT; CDR3 protein: CASSFSGGLSGNTIYF
J gene: TRBJ2-5; D gene: TRBD2; V gene: TRBV6-6; clone size: few; CDR3 DNA: TGTGCCAGCAGCGGGACTAGCGGCCAAGAGACCCAGTACTTC; CDR3 protein: CASSGTSGQETQYF
J gene: TRBJ2-7; D gene: NA; V gene: TRBV7-2; clone size: few; CDR3 DNA: TGTGCCAGCAGCGAACTAGGCCCCCCCTACGAGCAGTACTTC; CDR3 protein: CASSELGPPYEQYF
J gene: TRBJ1-5; D gene: NA; V gene: TRBV6-6; clone size: NA; CDR3 DNA: TGTGCCAGCAGTTACTCGGGAGAGCAGCCCCAGCATTTT; CDR3 protein: CASSYSGEQPQHF
J gene: TRBJ2-2; D gene: TRBD1; V gene: TRBV29-1; clone size: NA; CDR3 DNA: TGCAGCGTTGAGGGGGACAGGGACGGGGAGCTGTTTTTT; CDR3 protein: CSVEGDRDGELFF
J gene: TRBJ2-1; D gene: TRBD2; V gene: TRBV18; clone size: NA; CDR3 DNA: TGTGCCAGCTCACCCCCCGGACTAGACGGGGGGACGCAGTTCTTC; CDR3 protein: CASSPPGLDGGTQFF
J gene: TRBJ1-1; D gene: NA; V gene: TRBV7-9; clone size: few; CDR3 DNA: TGTGCCAGCAGCTTAGACGCGGGGACTGAAGCTTTCTTT; CDR3 protein: CASSLDAGTEAFF
J gene: TRBJ1-3; D gene: NA; V gene: TRBV5-6; clone size: NA; CDR3 DNA: TGTGCCAGCAGCTCCACGGGGTCTGGAAACACCATATATTTT; CDR3 protein: CASSSTGSGNTIYF
J gene: TRBJ2-5; D gene: NA; V gene: TRBV7-9; clone size: NA; CDR3 DNA: TGTGCCAGCAGCCTGGCGGGGCGCCGAGAGACCCAGTACTTC; CDR3 protein: CASSLAGRRETQYF
J gene: TRBJ2-7; D gene: TRBD2; V gene: TRBV5-1; clone size: few; CDR3 DNA: TGCGCCAGCAGCCCACGACTAGCGGGGACGAGCTACGAGCAGTACTTC; CDR3 protein: CASSPRLAGTSYEQYF
J gene: TRBJ1-4; D gene: NA; V gene: TRBV5-1; clone size: few; CDR3 DNA: TGCGCCAGCGGACGCGGGAGCGGGGGACCTAATGAAAAACTGTTTTTT; CDR3 protein: CASGRGSGGPNEKLFF
J gene: TRBJ2-7; D gene: TRBD1; V gene: TRBV5-1; clone size: few; CDR3 DNA: TGCGCCAGCAGCCACGGACAGGGAATATCCTACGAGCAGTACTTC; CDR3 protein: CASSHGQGISYEQYF
J gene: TRBJ1-4; D gene: NA; V gene: TRBV4-2; clone size: few; CDR3 DNA: TGTGCCAGCAGCCCCTCGGACAGTTGGAATGAAAAACTGTTTTTT; CDR3 protein: CASSPSDSWNEKLFF
J gene: TRBJ2-5; D gene: TRBD1; V gene: TRBV9; clone size: NA; CDR3 DNA: TGTGCCAGCAGCGTAGCTCCCGGGACAGGGCAAGAGACCCAGTACTTC; CDR3 protein: CASSVAPGTGQETQYF
J gene: TRBJ2-1; D gene: NA; V gene: TRBV7-2; clone size: NA; CDR3 DNA: TGTGCCAGCAGCCCGGGCGGGAATTACAATGAGCAGTTCTTC; CDR3 protein: CASSPGGNYNEQFF
J gene: TRBJ2-7; D gene: TRBD1; V gene: TRBV29-1; clone size: NA; CDR3 DNA: TGCAGCGTGTCGACAGGGCCCTACGAGCAGTACTTC; CDR3 protein: CSVSTGPYEQYF
J gene: TRBJ2-3; D gene: TRBD2; V gene: TRBV28; clone size: NA; CDR3 DNA: TGTGCCAGCAGACCGGGACTAGGTGTGGTAGATACGCAGTATTTT; CDR3 protein: CASRPGLGVVDTQYF
J gene: TRBJ2-1; D gene: TRBD1; V gene: TRBV5-4; clone size: NA; CDR3 DNA: TGTGCCAGCAGCCGCCCGGGACAGAGGTCGGGTGAGCAGTTCTTC; CDR3 protein: CASSRPGQRSGEQFF
J gene: TRBJ2-3; D gene: TRBD1; V gene: TRBV5-8; clone size: few; CDR3 DNA: TGTGCCAGCAGCTTGGGGGACAGTTCCTTCACAGATACGCAGTATTTT; CDR3 protein: CASSLGDSSFTDTQYF
J gene: TRBJ2-1; D gene: TRBD2; V gene: TRBV7-9; clone size: NA; CDR3 DNA: TGTGCCAGCAGCTTAGGACTAGCGGTCAATGAGCAGTTCTTC; CDR3 protein: CASSLGLAVNEQFF
J gene: TRBJ2-6; D gene: TRBD1; V gene: TRBV28; clone size: few; CDR3 DNA: TGTGCCAGCAGTTTAGCTCCCTTAACACAGGGGCTCGTTCTCCTGACTTTC; CDR3 protein: CASSLAPLTQGLVLLTF
J gene: TRBJ2-7; D gene: TRBD2; V gene: TRBV5-6; clone size: NA; CDR3 DNA: TGTGCCAGCAGCTCGAGCGGGAGGCTCTCCTACGAGCAGTACTTC; CDR3 protein: CASSSSGRLSYEQYF
J gene: TRBJ1-1; D gene: TRBD1; V gene: TRBV6-6; clone size: NA; CDR3 DNA: TGTGCCAGCCGGGGACAGGCTAACACTGAAGCTTTCTTT; CDR3 protein: CASRGQANTEAFF
J gene: TRBJ2-1; D gene: NA; V gene: TRBV7-3; clone size: NA; CDR3 DNA: TGTGCCAGCAGCCTCGACCGCGGAAACCACAATGAGCAGTTCTTC; CDR3 protein: CASSLDRGNHNEQFF
J gene: TRBJ2-7; D gene: TRBD1; V gene: TRBV18; clone size: NA; CDR3 DNA: TGTGCCAGCTCACCGACAGGGCTGGACGAGCAGTACTTC; CDR3 protein: CASSPTGLDEQYF
J gene: TRBJ2-5; D gene: TRBD2; V gene: TRBV28; clone size: few; CDR3 DNA: TGTGCCAGCAGTTCTACTAGCGGGAGCGTGGAGACCCAGTACTTC; CDR3 protein: CASSSTSGSVETQYF
J gene: TRBJ2-3; D gene: NA; V gene: TRBV15; clone size: few; CDR3 DNA: TGTGCCACCAGCAGAGCTAGCACAGATACGCAGTATTTT; CDR3 protein: CATSRASTDTQYF
J gene: TRBJ2-7; D gene: TRBD1; V gene: TRBV29-1; clone size: few; CDR3 DNA: TGCAGCGTTGAAGCGGGATCGGACAGGAGCTCCTACGAGCAGTACTTC; CDR3 protein: CSVEAGSDRSSYEQYF
J gene: TRBJ2-3; D gene: TRBD2; V gene: TRBV29-1; clone size: NA; CDR3 DNA: TGCAGCACGGGACTAGCGGGTCCCACAGATACGCAGTATTTT; CDR3 protein: CSTGLAGPTDTQYF
J gene: TRBJ2-7; D gene: TRBD2; V gene: TRBV7-2; clone size: few; CDR3 DNA: TGTGCCAGCAGCCCCCGGGAGGGCGAGCAGTACTTC; CDR3 protein: CASSPREGEQYF
J gene: TRBJ2-5; D gene: NA; V gene: TRBV2; clone size: NA; CDR3 DNA: TGTGCCAGCATTACTGGGGAGTACCAAGAGACCCAGTACTTC; CDR3 protein: CASITGEYQETQYF
J gene: TRBJ2-3; D gene: NA; V gene: TRBV29-1; clone size: NA; CDR3 DNA: TGCAGCGTTGGGGGTGGGGGGGCGCACTACGGAGATACGCAGTATTTT; CDR3 protein: CSVGGGGAHYGDTQYF
J gene: TRBJ2-7; D gene: NA; V gene: TRBV28; clone size: few; CDR3 DNA: TGTGCCAGCACCCCCTGGGGCGGATCATCCTACGAGCAGTACTTC; CDR3 protein: CASTPWGGSSYEQYF
J gene: TRBJ2-5; D gene: NA; V gene: TRBV14; clone size: few; CDR3 DNA: TGTGCCAGCAGCCAAGTTCAACAGGGACGCGGAGAGACCCAGTACTTC; CDR3 protein: CASSQVQQGRGETQYF
J gene: TRBJ2-7; D gene: TRBD1; V gene: TRBV5-1; clone size: NA; CDR3 DNA: TGCGCCAGCAGCTGGGACAGTAACACCTCCGAGCAGTACTTC; CDR3 protein: CASSWDSNTSEQYF
J gene: TRBJ2-7; D gene: TRBD2; V gene: TRBV13; clone size: NA; CDR3 DNA: TGTGCCAGCAGCTTAGGGGGTAGCGGGCGACCCTACGAGCAGTACTTC; CDR3 protein: CASSLGGSGRPYEQYF
J gene: TRBJ2-7; D gene: TRBD1; V gene: TRBV27; clone size: NA; CDR3 DNA: TGTGCCAGCAGCATAGACAGGGGGCCCTATGATCAGTACTTC; CDR3 protein: CASSIDRGPYDQYF
J gene: TRBJ2-3; D gene: NA; V gene: TRBV30; clone size: few; CDR3 DNA: TGTGCCTGGGACAGACTGCGCACAGATACGCAGTATTTT; CDR3 protein: CAWDRLRTDTQYF
J gene: TRBJ2-1; D gene: TRBD2; V gene: TRBV7-6; clone size: few; CDR3 DNA: TGTGCCAGCAGTACCTCGTGGGTTAGCGGGAGCAGCCTCAATGAGCAGTTCTTC; CDR3 protein: CASSTSWVSGSSLNEQFF
J gene: TRBJ2-5; D gene: NA; V gene: TRBV5-1; clone size: NA; CDR3 DNA: TGCGCCAGCAGCTTGATCCCGGGATCTCAAGAGACCCAGTACTTC; CDR3 protein: CASSLIPGSQETQYF
J gene: TRBJ2-1; D gene: NA; V gene: TRBV6-1; clone size: NA; CDR3 DNA: TGTGCCAGCAGTGAATTTAGCACCTCGAGGTGGAATGAGCAGTTCTTC; CDR3 protein: CASSEFSTSRWNEQFF
J gene: TRBJ1-1; D gene: TRBD1; V gene: TRBV14; clone size: NA; CDR3 DNA: TGTGCCAGCAGCCGGATAGGGGGCGTGAACACTGAAGCTTTCTTT; CDR3 protein: CASSRIGGVNTEAFF
J gene: TRBJ2-6; D gene: TRBD2; V gene: TRBV27; clone size: NA; CDR3 DNA: TGTGCCAGCAGTTTATCCGCTAGCGGAGAACCCTCTGGGGCCAACGTCCTGACTTTC; CDR3 protein: CASSLSASGEPSGANVLTF
J gene: TRBJ1-4; D gene: TRBD1; V gene: TRBV29-1; clone size: few; CDR3 DNA: TGCAGCGTTGTTCAGGGGGCTAACGAAAAACTGTTTTTT; CDR3 protein: CSVVQGANEKLFF
J gene: TRBJ2-1; D gene: TRBD2; V gene: TRBV29-1; clone size: NA; CDR3 DNA: TGCAGCGTTGGGGGAGCGGGAGACAATGAGCAGTTCTTC; CDR3 protein: CSVGGAGDNEQFF
J gene: TRBJ1-1; D gene: TRBD1; V gene: TRBV7-6; clone size: few; CDR3 DNA: TGTGCCAGCAGTGGACAGGAGAACACTGAAGCTTTCTTT; CDR3 protein: CASSGQENTEAFF
J gene: TRBJ2-7; D gene: TRBD1; V gene: TRBV9; clone size: few; CDR3 DNA: TGTGCCAGCAGCGCGGGGGGGACAGGGGTAATCTACGAGCAGTACTTC; CDR3 protein: CASSAGGTGVIYEQYF
J gene: TRBJ2-1; D gene: TRBD2; V gene: TRBV19; clone size: few; CDR3 DNA: TGTGCCAGTAGAGGGACTAGTGGGTCCTACAATGAGCAGTTCTTC; CDR3 protein: CASRGTSGSYNEQFF
J gene: TRBJ2-6; D gene: NA; V gene: TRBV15; clone size: NA; CDR3 DNA: TGTGCCACCAGCAGAGACAGGGCTGGGGCCAACGTCCTGACTTTC; CDR3 protein: CATSRDRAGANVLTF
J gene: TRBJ2-7; D gene: TRBD2; V gene: TRBV4-2; clone size: NA; CDR3 DNA: TGTGCCAGCAGCCAAGAGTCACTAGCGGGAGGTTACGAGCAGTACTTC; CDR3 protein: CASSQESLAGGYEQYF
J gene: TRBJ2-7; D gene: NA; V gene: TRBV9; clone size: NA; CDR3 DNA: TGTGCCAGCAGCGTAGGGCTTGGCCACGAGCAGTACTTC; CDR3 protein: CASSVGLGHEQYF
J gene: TRBJ2-2; D gene: NA; V gene: TRBV5-1; clone size: NA; CDR3 DNA: TGCGCCAGCAGCCAAGGCCGGAGGGCCGGCACCGGGGAGCTGTTTTTT; CDR3 protein: CASSQGRRAGTGELFF
J gene: TRBJ2-2; D gene: TRBD1; V gene: TRBV28; clone size: NA; CDR3 DNA: TGTGCCAGCAACACGGACTTAACCCGGGACAGTACCGGGGAGCTGTTTTTT; CDR3 protein: CASNTDLTRDSTGELFF
J gene: TRBJ2-3; D gene: NA; V gene: TRBV7-9; clone size: NA; CDR3 DNA: TGTGCCAGCAGCTTAGTGGAGGGCATCTCGAGGACAGATACGCAGTATTTT; CDR3 protein: CASSLVEGISRTDTQYF